The 6 T cell receptor beta chains presented below share a single source sample, sequenced in a study of T-cell memory formation after mild COVID-19. Each CDR3 protein is one row after TCRdb ran MiXCR on the 5' RACE reads. The sample yields just under 550,000 distinct CDR3 sequences, over 20% seen once. The sample consisted of PBMCs or a T cell subset sorted from them (not recorded which). These receptors were obtained from an adult woman who had mild COVID-19 (a few samples of this study predate the infection). Cell type and time point are not known.

This clonotype was observed a few times. This chain joins TRBV5-1 and TRBJ1-6; 8 bases fit TRBD1. This CDR3 has 17 amino acids. With 2 bases clipped from V and 6 bases from J, the junction kept 10 bases outside the gene matches. The germline V gene has CDR1 SGHRS and CDR2 YFSETQ. The CDR3 spells CASSFDRGQSPNSPLHF. As DNA, the CDR3 is TGCGCCAGCAGCTTCGACAGGGGACAATCCCCTAATTCACCCCTCCACTTT. Based on the CDR3 plus reference TRBV5-1 and TRBJ1-6, the full variable domain is KAGVTQTPRYLIKTRGQQVTLSCSPISGHRSVSWYQQTPGQGLQFLFEYFSETQRNKGNFPGRFSGRQFSNSRSEMNVSTLELGDSALYLCASSFDRGQSPNSPLHFGNGTRLTVT.

The genes are TRBV24-1 and TRBJ2-1, with 8 bases matching TRBD2. Per germline, CDR1 KGHDR and CDR2 SFDVKD. This CDR3 spans 16 amino acids. Trimming at V came to 5 bases and at J to 3 bases, leaving 8 bases not matched to a gene. In DNA, the CDR3 is TGTGCCACCAGTGTAGAGGGACTAGGGAACTACAATGAGCAGTTCTTC. This codes for CATSVEGLGNYNEQFF.

This chain links TRBV20-1 with TRBJ2-3, with D uncertain. CDR3 length: 12 amino acids. V shed 4 bases and J shed 1 base, with 6 bases lying between them. CDR1 DFQATT and CDR2 SNEGSKA come from the germline V gene (reference sequence). In nucleotides, the CDR3 is TGCAGTGCTATAAGGGGCACAGATACGCAGTATTTT. Translating it yields CSAIRGTDTQYF.

The rearrangement uses TRBV7-2 and TRBJ2-7; D not resolved. The CDR3 is 15 amino acids. CDR1 SGHTA and CDR2 FQGNSA come from the germline V gene. Trimming removed 1 base from V and 5 bases from J, with 15 bases in between. The CDR3 loop is CASSLGVGITHEQYF. In nucleotides, the CDR3 is TGTGCCAGCAGCTTAGGAGTTGGGATAACTCACGAGCAGTACTTC.

The sample holds many counts of this clonotype. This chain uses TRBV7-9 with TRBJ1-5; the D gene is possibly TRBD1 (6 bases). Germline-derived CDR1 and CDR2 are SEHNR and FQNEAQ (reference sequence). The CDR3 sequence is 15 residues long. Trimming took off 5 bases at V and 2 bases at J, with 13 bases between the two ends. Here the CDR3 reads CASSHREGGNQPQHF. The CDR3 nucleotides read TGTGCCAGCAGCCACAGGGAAGGGGGCAATCAGCCCCAGCATTTT.

In its sample, this clonotype was seen a few times. V is TRBV11-2 and J is TRBJ2-3; 7 nucleotides match TRBD1. Germline V lookup: CDR1 SGHAT, CDR2 FQNNGV. The CDR3 contains 16 residues. J was trimmed by 2 bases and V by 4 bases; bases with no gene match: 9. Written as DNA, the CDR3 is TGTGCCAGCAGCTCCCTCCCGGGACAGTACACAGATACGCAGTATTTT. This sequence encodes CASSSLPGQYTDTQYF.